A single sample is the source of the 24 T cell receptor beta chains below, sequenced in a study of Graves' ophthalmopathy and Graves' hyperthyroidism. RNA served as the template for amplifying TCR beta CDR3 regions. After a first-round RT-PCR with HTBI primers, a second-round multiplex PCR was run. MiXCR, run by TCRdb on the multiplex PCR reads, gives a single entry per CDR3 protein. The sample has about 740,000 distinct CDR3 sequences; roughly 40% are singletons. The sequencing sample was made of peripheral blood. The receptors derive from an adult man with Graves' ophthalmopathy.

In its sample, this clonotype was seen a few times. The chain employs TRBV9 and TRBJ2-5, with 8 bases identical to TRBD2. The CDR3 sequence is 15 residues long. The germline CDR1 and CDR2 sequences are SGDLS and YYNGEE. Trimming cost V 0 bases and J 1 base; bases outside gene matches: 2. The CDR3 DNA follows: TGTGCCAGCAGCGTAGGTCGGGGGGGCCAAGAGACCCAGTACTTC. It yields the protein CASSVGRGGQETQYF.

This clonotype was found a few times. The DNA of the CDR3 is TGTGCCAGCAGCTTTTATCGGGGGAGTGGTTCACCCCTCCACTTT. Translation: CASSFYRGSGSPLHF. The chain recombines TRBV7-9 with TRBJ1-6; D is perhaps TRBD1 (5 bases). CDR3 length: 15 amino acids. The germline V gene has CDR1 SEHNR and CDR2 FQNEAQ (reference sequence). V shed 3 bases and J shed 9 bases, with 15 bases lying between them.

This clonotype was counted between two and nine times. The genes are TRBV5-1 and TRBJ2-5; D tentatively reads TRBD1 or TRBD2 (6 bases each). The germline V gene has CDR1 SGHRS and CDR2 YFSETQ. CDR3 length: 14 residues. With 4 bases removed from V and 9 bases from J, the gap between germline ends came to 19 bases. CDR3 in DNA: TGCGCCAGCAGCGGGGGGACACGGAGTATGGCCCAGTACTTC. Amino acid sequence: CASSGGTRSMAQYF.

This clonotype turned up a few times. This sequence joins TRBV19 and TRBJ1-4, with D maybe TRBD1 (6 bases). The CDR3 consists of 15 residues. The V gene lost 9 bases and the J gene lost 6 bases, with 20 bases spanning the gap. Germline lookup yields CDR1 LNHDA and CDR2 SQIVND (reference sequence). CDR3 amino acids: CASSGVRSRHEKLFF. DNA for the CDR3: TGTGCCAGCTCAGGGGTCAGATCCCGTCATGAAAAACTGTTTTTT. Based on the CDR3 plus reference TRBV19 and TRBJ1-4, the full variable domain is DGGITQSPKYLFRKEGQNVTLSCEQNLNHDAMYWYRQDPGQGLRLIYYSQIVNDFQKGDIAEGYSVSREKKESFPLTVTSAQKNPTAFYLCASSGVRSRHEKLFFGSGTQLSVL.

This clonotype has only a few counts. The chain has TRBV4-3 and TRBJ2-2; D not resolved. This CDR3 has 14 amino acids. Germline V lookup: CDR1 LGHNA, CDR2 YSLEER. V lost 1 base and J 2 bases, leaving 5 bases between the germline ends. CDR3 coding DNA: TGCGCCAGCAGCCAAGCCTCCAACACCGGGGAGCTGTTTTTT. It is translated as CASSQASNTGELFF.

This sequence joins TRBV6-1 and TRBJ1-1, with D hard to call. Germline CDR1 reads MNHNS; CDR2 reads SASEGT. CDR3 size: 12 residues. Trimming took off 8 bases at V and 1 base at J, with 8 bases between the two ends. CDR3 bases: TGTGCCAGCGCCAAGGGGAACACTGAAGCTTTCTTT. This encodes CASAKGNTEAFF.

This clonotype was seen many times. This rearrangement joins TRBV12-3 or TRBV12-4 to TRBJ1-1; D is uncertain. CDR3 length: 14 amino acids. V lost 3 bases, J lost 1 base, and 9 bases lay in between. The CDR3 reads CASSFGAGNTEAFF. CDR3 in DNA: TGTGCCAGCAGTTTCGGCGCAGGGAACACTGAAGCTTTCTTT.

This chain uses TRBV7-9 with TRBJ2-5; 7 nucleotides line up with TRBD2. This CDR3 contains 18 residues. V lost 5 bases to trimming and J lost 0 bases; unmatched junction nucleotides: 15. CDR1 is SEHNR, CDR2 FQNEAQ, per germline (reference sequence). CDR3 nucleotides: TGTGCCAGCAGCCCCACGGGAGAGGCTAGCGGAGACCAAGAGACCCAGTACTTC. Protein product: CASSPTGEASGDQETQYF.

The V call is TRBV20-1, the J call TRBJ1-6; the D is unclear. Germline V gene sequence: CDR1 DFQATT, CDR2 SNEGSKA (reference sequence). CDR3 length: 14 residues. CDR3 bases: TGCAGAGCTCAGACGGGCTGGGAAGGTTCACCCCTCCACTTT. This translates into CRAQTGWEGSPLHF.

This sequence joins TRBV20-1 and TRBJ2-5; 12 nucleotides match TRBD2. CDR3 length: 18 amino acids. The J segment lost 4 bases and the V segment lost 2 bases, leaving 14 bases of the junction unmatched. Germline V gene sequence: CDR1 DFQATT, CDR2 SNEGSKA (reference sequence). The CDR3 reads CSARHSLAGGSPVETQYF. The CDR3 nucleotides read TGCAGTGCTAGACATAGTCTAGCGGGAGGGTCACCGGTAGAGACCCAGTACTTC.

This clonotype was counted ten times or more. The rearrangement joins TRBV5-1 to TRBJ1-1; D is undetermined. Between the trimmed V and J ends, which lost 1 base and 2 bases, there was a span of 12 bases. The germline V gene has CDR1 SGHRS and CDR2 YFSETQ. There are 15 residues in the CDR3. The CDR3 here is CASSLLSDANTEAFF. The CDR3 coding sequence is TGCGCCAGCAGCTTGTTGTCAGATGCCAACACTGAAGCTTTCTTT.

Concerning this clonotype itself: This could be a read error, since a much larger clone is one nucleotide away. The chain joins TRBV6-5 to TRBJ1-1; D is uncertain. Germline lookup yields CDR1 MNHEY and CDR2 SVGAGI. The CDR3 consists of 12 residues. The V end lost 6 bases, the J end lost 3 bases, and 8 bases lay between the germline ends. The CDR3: CASRFGDTEAFF. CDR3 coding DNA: TGTGCCAGCAGGTTCGGGGACACTGAAGCTTTCTTT.

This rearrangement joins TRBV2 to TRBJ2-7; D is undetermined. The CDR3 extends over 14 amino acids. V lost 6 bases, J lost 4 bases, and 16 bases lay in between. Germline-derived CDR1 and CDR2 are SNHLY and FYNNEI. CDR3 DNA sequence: TGTGCCAGCAGACCTACCTCGGCTAGTTACGAGCAGTACTTC. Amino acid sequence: CASRPTSASYEQYF.

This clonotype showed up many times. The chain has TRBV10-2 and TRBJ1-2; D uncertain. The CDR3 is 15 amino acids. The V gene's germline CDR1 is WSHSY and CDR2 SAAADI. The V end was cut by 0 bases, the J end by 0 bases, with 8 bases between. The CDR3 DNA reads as TGCGCCAGCAGTGAGTCGGCGAGGTCTAACTATGGCTACACCTTC. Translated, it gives CASSESARSNYGYTF.

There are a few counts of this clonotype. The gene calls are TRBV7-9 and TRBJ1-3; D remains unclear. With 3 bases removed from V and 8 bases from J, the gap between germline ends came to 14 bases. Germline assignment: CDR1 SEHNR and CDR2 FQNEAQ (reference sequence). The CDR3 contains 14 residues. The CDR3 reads CASSFTAKVDTIYF. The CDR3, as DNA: TGTGCCAGCAGCTTTACGGCGAAGGTCGACACCATATATTTT.

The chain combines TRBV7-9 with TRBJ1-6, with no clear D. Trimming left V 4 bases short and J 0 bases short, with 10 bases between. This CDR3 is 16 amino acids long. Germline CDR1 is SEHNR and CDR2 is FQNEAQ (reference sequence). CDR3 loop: CASSSSDGSYNSPLHF. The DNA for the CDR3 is TGTGCCAGCAGCTCGTCCGATGGCTCCTATAATTCACCCCTCCACTTT.

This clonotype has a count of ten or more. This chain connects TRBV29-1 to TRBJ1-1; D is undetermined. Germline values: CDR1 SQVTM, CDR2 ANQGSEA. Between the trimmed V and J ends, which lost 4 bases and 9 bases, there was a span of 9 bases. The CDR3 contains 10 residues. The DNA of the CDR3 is TGCAGCGTTGTGGCGGATAAAGCTTTCTTT. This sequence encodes CSVVADKAFF.

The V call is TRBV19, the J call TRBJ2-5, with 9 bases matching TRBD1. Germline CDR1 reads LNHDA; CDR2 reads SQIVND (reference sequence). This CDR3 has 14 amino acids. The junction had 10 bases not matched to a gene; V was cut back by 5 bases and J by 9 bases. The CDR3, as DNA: TGTGCCAGTAGTCCTCGGACAGGGGTCCAGCCCCAGTACTTC. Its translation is CASSPRTGVQPQYF.

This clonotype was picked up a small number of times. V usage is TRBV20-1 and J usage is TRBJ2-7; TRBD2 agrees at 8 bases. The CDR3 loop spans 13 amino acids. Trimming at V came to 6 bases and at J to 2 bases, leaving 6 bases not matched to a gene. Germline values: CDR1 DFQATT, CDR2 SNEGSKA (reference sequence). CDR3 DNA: TGCAGTGCCGTAGCGGGAATTACCTACGAGCAGTACTTC. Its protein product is CSAVAGITYEQYF.

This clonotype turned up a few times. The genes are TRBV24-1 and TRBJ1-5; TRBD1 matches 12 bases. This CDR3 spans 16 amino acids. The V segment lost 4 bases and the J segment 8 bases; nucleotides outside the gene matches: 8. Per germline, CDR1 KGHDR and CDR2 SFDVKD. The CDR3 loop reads CATSDPGTGGLEPQHF. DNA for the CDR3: TGTGCCACCAGTGACCCAGGGACAGGGGGCTTAGAGCCCCAGCATTTT.

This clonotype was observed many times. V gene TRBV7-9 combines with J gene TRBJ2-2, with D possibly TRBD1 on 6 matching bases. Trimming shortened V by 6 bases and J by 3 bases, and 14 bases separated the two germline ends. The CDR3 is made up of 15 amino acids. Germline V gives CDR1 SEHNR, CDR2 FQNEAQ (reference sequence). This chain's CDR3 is CASRQNRQDTGELFF. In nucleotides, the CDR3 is TGTGCCAGCAGGCAAAATCGACAGGACACCGGGGAGCTGTTTTTT.

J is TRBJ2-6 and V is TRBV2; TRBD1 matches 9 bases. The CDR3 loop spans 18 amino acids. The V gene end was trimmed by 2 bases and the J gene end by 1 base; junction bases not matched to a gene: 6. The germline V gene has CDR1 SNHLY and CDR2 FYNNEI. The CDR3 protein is CASSEPTGGISGANVLTF. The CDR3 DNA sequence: TGTGCCAGCAGTGAACCTACAGGGGGCATTTCTGGGGCCAACGTCCTGACTTTC.

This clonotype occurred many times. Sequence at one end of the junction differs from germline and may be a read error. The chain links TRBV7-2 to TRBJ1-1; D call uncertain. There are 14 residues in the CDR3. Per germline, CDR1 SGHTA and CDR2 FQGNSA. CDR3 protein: CASSLVRANSEAFF. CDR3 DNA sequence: TGTGCCAGCAGCTTAGTAAGGGCAAACAGTGAAGCTTTCTTT.

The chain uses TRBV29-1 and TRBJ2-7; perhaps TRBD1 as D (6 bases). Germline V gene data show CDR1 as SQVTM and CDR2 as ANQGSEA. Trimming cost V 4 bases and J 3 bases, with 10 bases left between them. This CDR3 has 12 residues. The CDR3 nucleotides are TGCAGCGTTGGCGGACAGCTCTACGAGCAGTACTTC. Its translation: CSVGGQLYEQYF.